This T cell receptor (beta chain) was captured by sequencing in a study of beta chain features in type 1 diabetes. In the case of this clone: Its target is unknown.

CDR3 length: 17 amino acids. The J segment lost 2 bases and the V segment lost 5 bases, leaving 14 bases of the junction unmatched. Germline values: CDR1 GTSNPN, CDR2 SVGIG (reference sequence). The whole isolated RNA underwent reverse transcription, so sequencing captured expressed TCRB transcripts. TCRdb's table, derived via immunoSEQ multiplex PCR, lists solely in-frame clones and lacks some. This sample yields 600,000 to 700,000 clones, of which roughly 13% are seen a single time; 0.022% belongs to the top ten. General observations from the study: For Type 1 diabetes patients, all four CD4+ subsets carried TCRB CDR3s that were moderately but significantly shorter.

The source is a man aged 18 to 30 with type 1 diabetes. The V and J genes are TRBV30 and TRBJ2-2; 7 bases match TRBD1. Sequenced: naive CD4+ T cells from blood. The CDR3 loop is CAWAPLPGTANTGELFF. The CDR3 nucleotides are TGTGCCTGGGCCCCCCTTCCCGGGACAGCCAACACCGGGGAGCTGTTTTTT.